Included here is one T cell receptor (beta chain) sequence, with context. Its antigen is still unknown. Other DNA sequences of this sample code for an identical CDR3. V was shortened by 0 bases and J by 1 base, with 4 bases between the two germline ends. This CDR3 has 14 amino acids. Germline-derived CDR1 and CDR2 are SGHRS and YFSETQ. Described time point: peripheral blood 6 weeks after treatment start. All patients carried locally advanced or metastatic urothelial carcinoma. Patient sample counts ranged from 1 to 8, pretreatment and on-treatment. The data derive from a study of PD-L1 blockade in urothelial cancer. Study-wide results and caveats: A pretreatment blood TCR clonality that fell below the median predicted better progression-free and overall survival.

The authors spiked synthetic TCR analog templates into each PCR. The method was immunoSEQ multiplex PCR; TCRdb's version includes in-frame clones alone and lacks a portion of them. Of about 91,000 clones listed, around four fifths are singletons. This receptor was taken from a man aged 65 to 85 with urothelial cancer. The rearrangement links TRBV5-1 to TRBJ1-4; D is unresolved. Specimen: PBMCs, collected around atezolizumab (anti-PD-L1) treatment. CDR3 loop: CASSLAGTNEKLFF. The CDR3 region has the DNA TGCGCCAGCAGCTTGGCAGGAACTAATGAAAAACTGTTTTTT.